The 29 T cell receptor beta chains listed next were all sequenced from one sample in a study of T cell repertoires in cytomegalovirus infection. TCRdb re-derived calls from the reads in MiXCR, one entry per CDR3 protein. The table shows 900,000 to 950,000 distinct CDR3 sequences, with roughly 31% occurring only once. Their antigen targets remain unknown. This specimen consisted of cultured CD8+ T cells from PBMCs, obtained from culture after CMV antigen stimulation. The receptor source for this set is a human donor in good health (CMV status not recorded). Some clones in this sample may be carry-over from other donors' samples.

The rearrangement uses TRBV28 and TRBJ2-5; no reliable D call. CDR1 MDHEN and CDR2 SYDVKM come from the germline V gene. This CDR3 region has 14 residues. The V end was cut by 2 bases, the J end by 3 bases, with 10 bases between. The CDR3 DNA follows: TGTGCCAGCAGTTTAAGGGCTCCGGAAGAGACCCAGTACTTC. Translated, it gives CASSLRAPEETQYF.

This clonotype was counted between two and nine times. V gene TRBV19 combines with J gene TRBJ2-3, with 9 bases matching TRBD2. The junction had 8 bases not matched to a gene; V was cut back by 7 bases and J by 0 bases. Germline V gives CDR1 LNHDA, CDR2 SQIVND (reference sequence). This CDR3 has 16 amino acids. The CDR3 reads CASMDSGGPSTDTQYF. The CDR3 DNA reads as TGTGCCAGTATGGATAGCGGGGGCCCTAGCACAGATACGCAGTATTTT.

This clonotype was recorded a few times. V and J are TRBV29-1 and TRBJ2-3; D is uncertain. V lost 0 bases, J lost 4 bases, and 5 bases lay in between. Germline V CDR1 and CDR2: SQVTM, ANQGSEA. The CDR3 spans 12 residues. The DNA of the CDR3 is TGCAGCGTTGAAGATAGCCCAGATACGCAGTATTTT. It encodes CSVEDSPDTQYF.

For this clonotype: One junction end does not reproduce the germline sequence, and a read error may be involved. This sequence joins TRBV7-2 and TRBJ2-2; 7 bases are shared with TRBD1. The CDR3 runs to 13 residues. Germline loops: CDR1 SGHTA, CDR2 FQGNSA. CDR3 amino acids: CASNLQGTGELFF. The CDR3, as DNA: TGTGCCAGCAACTTACAGGGGACCGGGGAGCTGTTTTTT.

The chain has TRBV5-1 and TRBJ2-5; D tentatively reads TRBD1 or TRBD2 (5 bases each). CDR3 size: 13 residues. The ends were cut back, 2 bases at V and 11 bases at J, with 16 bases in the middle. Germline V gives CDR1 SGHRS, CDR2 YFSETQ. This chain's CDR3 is CASSFEGDRRQYF. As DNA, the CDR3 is TGCGCCAGCAGCTTTGAAGGGGACCGTCGGCAGTACTTC. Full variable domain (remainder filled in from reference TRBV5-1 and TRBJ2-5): KAGVTQTPRYLIKTRGQQVTLSCSPISGHRSVSWYQQTPGQGLQFLFEYFSETQRNKGNFPGRFSGRQFSNSRSEMNVSTLELGDSALYLCASSFEGDRRQYFGPGTRLLVL.

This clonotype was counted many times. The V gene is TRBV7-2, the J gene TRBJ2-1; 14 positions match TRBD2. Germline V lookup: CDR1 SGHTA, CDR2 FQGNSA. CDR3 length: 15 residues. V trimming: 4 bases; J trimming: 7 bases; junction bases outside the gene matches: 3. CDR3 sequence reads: CASSSGLAGVNEQFF. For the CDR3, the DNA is TGTGCCAGCAGCTCGGGACTAGCGGGGGTAAATGAGCAGTTCTTC.

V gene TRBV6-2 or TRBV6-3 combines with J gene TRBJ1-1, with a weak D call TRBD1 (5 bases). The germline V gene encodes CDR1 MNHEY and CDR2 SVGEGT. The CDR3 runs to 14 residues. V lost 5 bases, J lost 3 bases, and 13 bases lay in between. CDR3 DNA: TGTGCCAGCAGTAACAGCGGGACGGACACTGAAGCTTTCTTT. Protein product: CASSNSGTDTEAFF.

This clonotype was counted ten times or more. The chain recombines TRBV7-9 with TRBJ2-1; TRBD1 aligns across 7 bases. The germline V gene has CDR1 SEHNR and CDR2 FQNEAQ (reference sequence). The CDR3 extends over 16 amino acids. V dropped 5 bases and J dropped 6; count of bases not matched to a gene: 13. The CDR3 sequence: CASSQDRAHQFNEQFF. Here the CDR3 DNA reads TGTGCCAGCAGCCAAGACAGGGCCCACCAGTTCAATGAGCAGTTCTTC. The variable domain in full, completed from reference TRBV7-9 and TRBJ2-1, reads DTGVSQNPRHKITKRGQNVTFRCDPISEHNRLYWYRQTLGQGPEFLTYFQNEAQLEKSRLLSDRFSAERPKGSFSTLEIQRTEQGDSAMYLCASSQDRAHQFNEQFFGPGTRLTVL.

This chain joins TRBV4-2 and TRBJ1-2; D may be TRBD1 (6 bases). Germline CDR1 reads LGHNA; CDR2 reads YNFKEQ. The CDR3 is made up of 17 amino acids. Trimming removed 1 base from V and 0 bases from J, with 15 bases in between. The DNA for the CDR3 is TGTGCCAGCAGCCAAGCAGTGGACAGTCCAGCTAACTATGGCTACACCTTC. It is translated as CASSQAVDSPANYGYTF.

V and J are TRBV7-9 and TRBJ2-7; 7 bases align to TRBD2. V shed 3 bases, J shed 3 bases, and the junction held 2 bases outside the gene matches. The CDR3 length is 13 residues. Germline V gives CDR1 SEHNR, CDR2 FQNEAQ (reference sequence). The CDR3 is CASSFAGVYEQYF. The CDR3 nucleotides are TGTGCCAGCAGCTTTGCGGGGGTCTACGAGCAGTACTTC.

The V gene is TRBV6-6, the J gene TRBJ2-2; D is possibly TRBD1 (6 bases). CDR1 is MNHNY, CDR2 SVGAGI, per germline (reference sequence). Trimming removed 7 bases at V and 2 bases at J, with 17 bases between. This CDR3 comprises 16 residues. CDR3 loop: CASTLQGQRNTGELFF. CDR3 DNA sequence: TGTGCCAGCACCCTACAGGGACAACGTAACACCGGGGAGCTGTTTTTT.

DNA for the CDR3: TGTGCCAGCAGCTCGACCCGTAAGCGGAAGGGGCAAGAGACCCAGTACTTC. Encoded protein: CASSSTRKRKGQETQYF. This chain connects TRBV7-9 to TRBJ2-5; the D call may be TRBD1 or TRBD2 (5 bases each). The germline V gene has CDR1 SEHNR and CDR2 FQNEAQ (reference sequence). The CDR3 has 17 amino acids. V was cut by 4 bases and J by 2 bases, with 20 bases left in between.

The CDR3 sequence is CASSSGLRYEQYF. CDR3 nucleotides: TGTGCCAGCAGCTCGGGACTCCGCTACGAGCAGTACTTC. This rearrangement joins TRBV7-4 to TRBJ2-7, with a weak D call TRBD2 (6 bases). The V and J ends lost 4 bases and 3 bases respectively, with 10 bases between them. Germline V gene lookup returns CDR1 SGHVT and CDR2 SQSDAQ. The CDR3 is 13 residues long.

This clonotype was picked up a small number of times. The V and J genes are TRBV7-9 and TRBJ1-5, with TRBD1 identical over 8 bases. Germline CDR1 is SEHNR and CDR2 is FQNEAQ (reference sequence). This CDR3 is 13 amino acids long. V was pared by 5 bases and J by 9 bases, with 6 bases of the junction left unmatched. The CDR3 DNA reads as TGTGCCAGCAGCACACAGGGGGATAGGCCCCAGCATTTT. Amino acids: CASSTQGDRPQHF.

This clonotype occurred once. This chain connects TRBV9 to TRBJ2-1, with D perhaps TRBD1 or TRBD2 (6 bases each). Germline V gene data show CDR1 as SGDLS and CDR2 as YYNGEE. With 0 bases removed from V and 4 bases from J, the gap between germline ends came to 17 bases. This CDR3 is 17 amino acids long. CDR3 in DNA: TGTGCCAGCAGCGTAGAGGGGGGTCGGGCGGGGTACAATGAGCAGTTCTTC. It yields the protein CASSVEGGRAGYNEQFF.

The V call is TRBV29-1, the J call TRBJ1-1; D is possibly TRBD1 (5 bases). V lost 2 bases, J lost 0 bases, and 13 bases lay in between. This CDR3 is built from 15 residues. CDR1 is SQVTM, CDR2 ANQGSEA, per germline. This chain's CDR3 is CSVESRGDVNTEAFF. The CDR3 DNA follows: TGCAGCGTTGAATCCCGTGGGGACGTGAACACTGAAGCTTTCTTT. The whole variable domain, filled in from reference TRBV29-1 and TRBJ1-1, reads SAVISQKPSRDICQRGTSLTIQCQVDSQVTMMFWYRQQPGQSLTLIATANQGSEATYESGFVIDKFPISRPNLTFSTLTVSNMSPEDSSIYLCSVESRGDVNTEAFFGQGTRLTVV.

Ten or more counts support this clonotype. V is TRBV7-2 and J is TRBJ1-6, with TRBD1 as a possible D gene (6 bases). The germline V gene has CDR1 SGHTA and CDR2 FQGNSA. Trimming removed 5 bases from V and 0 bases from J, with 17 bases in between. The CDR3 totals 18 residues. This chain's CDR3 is CASSPQGSKSSYNSPLHF. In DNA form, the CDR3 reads TGTGCCAGCAGCCCCCAGGGGTCCAAGAGCTCCTATAATTCACCCCTCCACTTT. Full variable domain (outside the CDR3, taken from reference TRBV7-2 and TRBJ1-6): GAGVSQSPSNKVTEKGKDVELRCDPISGHTALYWYRQSLGQGLEFLIYFQGNSAPDKSGLPSDRFSAERTGGSVSTLTIQRTQQEDSAVYLCASSPQGSKSSYNSPLHFGNGTRLTVT.

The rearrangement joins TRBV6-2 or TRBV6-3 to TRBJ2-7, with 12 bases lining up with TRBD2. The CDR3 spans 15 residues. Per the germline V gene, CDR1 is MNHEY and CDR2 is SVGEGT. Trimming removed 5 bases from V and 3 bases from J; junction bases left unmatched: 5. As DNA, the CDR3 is TGTGCCAGCAGTCCGCGACTAGCGGGGGACTACGAGCAGTACTTC. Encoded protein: CASSPRLAGDYEQYF.

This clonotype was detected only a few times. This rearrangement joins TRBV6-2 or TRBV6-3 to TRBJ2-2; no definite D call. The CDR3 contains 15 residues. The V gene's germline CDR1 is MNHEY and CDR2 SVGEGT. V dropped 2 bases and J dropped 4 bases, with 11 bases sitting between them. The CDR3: CASSYAPRPTGELFF. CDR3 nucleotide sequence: TGTGCCAGCAGTTACGCGCCCAGACCCACCGGGGAGCTGTTTTTT.

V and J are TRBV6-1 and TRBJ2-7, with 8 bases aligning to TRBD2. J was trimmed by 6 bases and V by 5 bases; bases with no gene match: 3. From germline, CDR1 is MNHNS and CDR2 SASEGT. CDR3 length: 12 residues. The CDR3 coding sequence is TGTGCCAGCAGTACCCGGGGGGGCGAGCAGTACTTC. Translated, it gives CASSTRGGEQYF.

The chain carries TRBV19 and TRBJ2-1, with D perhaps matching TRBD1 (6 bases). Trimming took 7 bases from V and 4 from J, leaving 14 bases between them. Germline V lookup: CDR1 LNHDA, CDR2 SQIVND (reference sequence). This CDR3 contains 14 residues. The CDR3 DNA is TGTGCCAGTACCTCAGGGGCCTCTTACAATGAGCAGTTCTTC. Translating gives CASTSGASYNEQFF.

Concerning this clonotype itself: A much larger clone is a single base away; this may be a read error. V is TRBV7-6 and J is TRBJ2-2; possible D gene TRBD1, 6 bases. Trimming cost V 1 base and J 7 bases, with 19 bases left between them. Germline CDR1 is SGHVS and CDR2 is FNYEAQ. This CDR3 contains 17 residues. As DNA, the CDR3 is TGTGCCAGCAGCTTAGTGTGGGCAACAGGACAGAACGGGGAGCTGTTTTTT. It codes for CASSLVWATGQNGELFF.

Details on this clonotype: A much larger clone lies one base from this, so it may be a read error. CDR3 DNA sequence: TGTGCCAGCAGCCTGGCCGGGACTCCGGAGCCCCAGCATTTT. Its protein product is CASSLAGTPEPQHF. The chain combines TRBV7-6 with TRBJ1-5; a weak D match, TRBD1 (5 bases). Germline CDR1 SGHVS, CDR2 FNYEAQ. V was pared by 5 bases and J by 8 bases, with 16 bases between. The CDR3 runs to 14 residues.

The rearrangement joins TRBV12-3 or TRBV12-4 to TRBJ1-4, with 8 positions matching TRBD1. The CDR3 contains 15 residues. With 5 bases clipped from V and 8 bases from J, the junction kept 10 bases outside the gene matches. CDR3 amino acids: CASSITGGNGEKLFF. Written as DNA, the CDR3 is TGTGCCAGCAGTATTACAGGGGGTAACGGAGAAAAACTGTTTTTT.

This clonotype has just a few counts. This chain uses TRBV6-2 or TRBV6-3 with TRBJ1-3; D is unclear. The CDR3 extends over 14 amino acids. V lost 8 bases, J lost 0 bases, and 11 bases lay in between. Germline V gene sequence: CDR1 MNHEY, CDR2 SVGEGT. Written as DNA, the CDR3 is TGTGCCAGCGCCGGACGGGACTCTGGAAACACCATATATTTT. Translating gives CASAGRDSGNTIYF.

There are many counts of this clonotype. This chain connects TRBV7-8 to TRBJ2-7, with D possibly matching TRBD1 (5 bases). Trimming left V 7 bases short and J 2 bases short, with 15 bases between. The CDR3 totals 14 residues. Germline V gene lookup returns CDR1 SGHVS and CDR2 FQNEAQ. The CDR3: CASMTVEYPYEQYV. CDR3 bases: TGTGCCAGCATGACAGTTGAGTACCCCTACGAGCAGTACGTC.

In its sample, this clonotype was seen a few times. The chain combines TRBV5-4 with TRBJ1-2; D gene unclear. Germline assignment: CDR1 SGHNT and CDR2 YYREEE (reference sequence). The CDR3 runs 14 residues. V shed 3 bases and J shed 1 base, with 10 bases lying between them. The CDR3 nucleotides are TGTGCCAGCAGCTCCCCAACTGATAACTATGGCTACACCTTC. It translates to CASSSPTDNYGYTF.

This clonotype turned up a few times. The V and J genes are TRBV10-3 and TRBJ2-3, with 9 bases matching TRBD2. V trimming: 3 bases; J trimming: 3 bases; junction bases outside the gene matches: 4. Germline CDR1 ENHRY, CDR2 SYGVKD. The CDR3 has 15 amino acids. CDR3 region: CAISDPAGGTDTQYF. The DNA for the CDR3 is TGTGCCATCAGTGATCCAGCGGGGGGAACAGATACGCAGTATTTT.

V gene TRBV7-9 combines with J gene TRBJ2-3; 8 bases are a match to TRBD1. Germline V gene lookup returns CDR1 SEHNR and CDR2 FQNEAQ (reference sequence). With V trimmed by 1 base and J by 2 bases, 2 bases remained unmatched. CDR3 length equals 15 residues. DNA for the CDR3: TGTGCCAGCAGCTTAGTGGGACAGGTCACAGATACGCAGTATTTT. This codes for CASSLVGQVTDTQYF.